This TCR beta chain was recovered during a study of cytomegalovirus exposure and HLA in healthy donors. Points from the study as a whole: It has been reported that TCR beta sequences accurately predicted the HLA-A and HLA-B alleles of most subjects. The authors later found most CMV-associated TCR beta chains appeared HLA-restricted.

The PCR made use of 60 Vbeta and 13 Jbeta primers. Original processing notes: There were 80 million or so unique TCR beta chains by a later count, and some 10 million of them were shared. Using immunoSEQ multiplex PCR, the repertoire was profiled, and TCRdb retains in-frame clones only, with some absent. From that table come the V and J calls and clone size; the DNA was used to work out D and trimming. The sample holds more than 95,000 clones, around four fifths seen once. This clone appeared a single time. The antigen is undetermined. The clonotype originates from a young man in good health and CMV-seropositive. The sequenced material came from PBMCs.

This CDR3 is CAWREGAIYGYTF. CDR3 nucleotide sequence: TGTGCCTGGAGAGAGGGGGCTATCTATGGCTACACCTTC. The V and J genes are TRBV30 and TRBJ1-2; TRBD1 aligns across 7 bases. Germline CDR1 and CDR2: GTSNPN and SVGIG (reference sequence). J was trimmed by 4 bases and V by 3 bases; bases with no gene match: 5. The CDR3 is 13 residues long.